Below are 6 T cell receptor beta chains sequenced from a single sample in a study of T cell responses to AZD1222 COVID-19 vaccine. TCRdb keeps only in-frame clones here, not all; method: immunoSEQ multiplex PCR. The sample contains approximately 260,000 clones, approximately 93% of which appear only once. Source: peripheral blood, taken on day 0 of AZD1222 vaccination. The source is an adult in good health.

The rearrangement joins TRBV28 to TRBJ1-5; D call uncertain. The germline V gene has CDR1 MDHEN and CDR2 SYDVKM. Trimming cost V 6 bases and J 11 bases, with 20 bases left between them. The CDR3 runs to 14 residues. This CDR3 is CASRKVDSPRSQHF. The CDR3 DNA is TGTGCCAGCAGAAAAGTGGATTCTCCACGGTCCCAGCATTTT.

The chain has TRBV7-6 and TRBJ2-3; D gene unclear. The CDR3 has 12 residues. The V gene's germline CDR1 is SGHVS and CDR2 FNYEAQ. Trimming stripped 5 bases from V and 1 base from J, with 4 bases between. CDR3: CASSKRTDTQYF. CDR3 DNA sequence: TGTGCCAGCAGCAAACGCACAGATACGCAGTATTTT.

The CDR3 reads CASSLEQGWGYTF. The CDR3 DNA sequence: TGCGCCAGCAGCTTGGAACAGGGTTGGGGCTACACCTTC. The genes are TRBV5-1 and TRBJ1-2; TRBD1 might be the D (6 bases). The V and J ends lost 0 bases and 8 bases respectively, with 11 bases between them. Germline loops: CDR1 SGHRS, CDR2 YFSETQ. This CDR3 is built from 13 residues.

This chain uses TRBV7-2 with TRBJ1-2, with a tentative D call TRBD1 (5 bases). This CDR3 has 15 residues. Germline V CDR1 and CDR2: SGHTA, FQGNSA. Trimming stripped 4 bases from V and 6 bases from J, with 18 bases between. CDR3 loop: CASSSFSTEVDGYTF. The CDR3 DNA follows: TGTGCCAGCAGCTCCTTTTCGACAGAGGTTGATGGCTACACCTTC.

The chain employs TRBV19 and TRBJ1-2; D possibly corresponds to TRBD1 (5 bases). With 9 bases removed from V and 4 bases from J, the gap between germline ends came to 12 bases. This CDR3 region has 12 residues. CDR1 and CDR2 from the germline V gene are LNHDA and SQIVND (reference sequence). The CDR3 DNA reads TGTGCCAGCCTTGGGGGGTTCTATGGCTACACCTTC. Translating gives CASLGGFYGYTF.

Only one count was recorded for this clone. The chain carries TRBV28 and TRBJ1-3; D might be TRBD1 (5 bases). The CDR3 extends over 17 amino acids. V was clipped by 2 bases and J by 2 bases, with 16 bases between them. CDR1 and CDR2 (germline): MDHEN, SYDVKM. CDR3 nucleotides: TGTGCCAGCAGTTTAGTCTCATTGGGGCCGGCTGGAAACACCATATATTTT. Its protein is CASSLVSLGPAGNTIYF.